The 16 T cell receptor beta chains below all came from one sample that was sequenced in a study of cytomegalovirus exposure and HLA in healthy donors. PCR amplification relied on 60 Vbeta primers (plus 13 Jbeta primers). Sequencing used immunoSEQ multiplex PCR; TCRdb keeps in-frame clones, though not all of them. This sample yields fewer than 250,000 clones, of which 74% are seen a single time; less than 4% belongs to the top ten. Sequenced material: PBMCs. All receptors come from a woman in her twenties or thirties in good health and CMV-seropositive.

The chain couples TRBV5-1 to TRBJ2-1; 7 bases fit TRBD2. The CDR3 consists of 16 residues. V was pared by 4 bases and J by 0 bases, with 7 bases of the junction left unmatched. Looked up from germline, CDR1 is SGHRS and CDR2 is YFSETQ. The CDR3 loop reads CASSAFSGSSYNEQFF. Here the CDR3 DNA reads TGCGCCAGCAGCGCCTTTAGCGGGTCCTCCTACAATGAGCAGTTCTTC.

The chain joins TRBV20-1 to TRBJ2-7, with D tentatively TRBD2 (6 bases). The CDR3 loop spans 11 amino acids. The V and J ends lost 0 bases and 9 bases respectively, with 9 bases between them. Per germline, CDR1 DFQATT and CDR2 SNEGSKA (reference sequence). The CDR3 nucleotides read TGCAGTGCTAGAGATTTGGGACTGCAGTACTTC. Protein sequence: CSARDLGLQYF.

The genes are TRBV6-5 and TRBJ2-2; 10 bases line up with TRBD2. The CDR3 loop spans 15 amino acids. Germline V gene sequence: CDR1 MNHEY, CDR2 SVGAGI. Trimming removed 2 bases from V and 7 bases from J; junction bases left unmatched: 4. CDR3 protein: CASSYLAGAVGELFF. The CDR3 region has the DNA TGTGCCAGCAGTTACCTAGCGGGAGCGGTCGGGGAGCTGTTTTTT.

This chain connects TRBV7-9 to TRBJ2-2; 11 nucleotides agree with TRBD2. Germline lookup yields CDR1 SEHNR and CDR2 FQNEAQ (reference sequence). J lost 3 bases, V lost 5 bases, and 2 bases had no gene match. The CDR3 consists of 15 residues. CDR3 protein: CASSRTSGHTGELFF. The DNA of the CDR3 is TGTGCCAGCAGCAGGACTAGCGGGCACACCGGGGAGCTGTTTTTT.

This rearrangement joins TRBV28 to TRBJ2-1, with TRBD1 matching over 9 bases. Germline CDR1 reads MDHEN; CDR2 reads SYDVKM. Trimming took 4 bases from V and 11 from J; bases not matched to a gene: 15. This CDR3 comprises 16 residues. The CDR3 bases are TGTGCCAGCAGTTCTACCGGGACAGGGCCCCGTATTAAGCAGTTCTTC. It codes for CASSSTGTGPRIKQFF.

The rearrangement joins TRBV19 to TRBJ2-7; D is possibly TRBD1 (6 bases). This CDR3 has 14 amino acids. V lost 3 bases and J 3 bases, leaving 12 bases between the germline ends. Germline lookup yields CDR1 LNHDA and CDR2 SQIVND (reference sequence). CDR3 nucleotide sequence: TGTGCCAGTAGTATGACCCTGACAGGCTACGAGCAGTACTTC. This encodes CASSMTLTGYEQYF.

The gene calls are TRBV5-1 and TRBJ2-7; 12 bases fit TRBD2. The germline gives CDR1 SGHRS, CDR2 YFSETQ. The CDR3 is 17 amino acids. Germline trimming cut 4 bases from V and 6 bases from J; bases unmatched to any gene: 14. CDR3 amino acids: CASSPGSSGRAKGEQYF. CDR3 in DNA: TGCGCCAGCAGCCCCGGCTCTAGCGGGAGGGCTAAGGGCGAGCAGTACTTC.

The V gene is TRBV5-1, the J gene TRBJ2-3; D may be TRBD1 (7 bases). Trimming removed 4 bases from V and 3 bases from J, with 12 bases in between. The germline V gene encodes CDR1 SGHRS and CDR2 YFSETQ. The CDR3 covers 14 residues. CDR3 bases: TGCGCCAGCAGCCCCCAGGGGGGAACAGATACGCAGTATTTT. Its protein product is CASSPQGGTDTQYF.

The CDR3 DNA reads TGTGCCAGCAGGGCCGCGGGGAGGGACACCGGGGAGCTGTTTTTT. Its translation: CASRAAGRDTGELFF. The chain employs TRBV28 and TRBJ2-2, with 7 nucleotides matching TRBD2. CDR1 MDHEN and CDR2 SYDVKM come from the germline V gene. The CDR3 consists of 15 residues. V was clipped by 6 bases and J by 3 bases; unmatched bases: 7. Variable domain in full (rest from reference TRBV28 and TRBJ2-2): DVKVTQSSRYLVKRTGEKVFLECVQDMDHENMFWYRQDPGLGLRLIYFSYDVKMKEKGDIPEGYSVSREKKERFSLILESASTNQTSMYLCASRAAGRDTGELFFGEGSRLTVL.

This clone has just a few counts. The rearrangement links TRBV28 to TRBJ1-5, with 7 nucleotides matching TRBD1. The CDR3 is made up of 13 amino acids. Germline V CDR1 and CDR2: MDHEN, SYDVKM. Trimming removed 8 bases from V and 6 bases from J; junction bases left unmatched: 7. CDR3 bases: TGTGCCAGCTCAGGAACAGGGGCTCAGCCCCAGCATTTT. It codes for CASSGTGAQPQHF.

V gene TRBV11-3 combines with J gene TRBJ2-3, with 9 positions matching TRBD2. The V gene end was trimmed by 4 bases and the J gene end by 3 bases; junction bases not matched to a gene: 5. The CDR3 length is 15 residues. Germline assignment: CDR1 SGHNT and CDR2 YENEEA. The CDR3 is CASSSPAGGTDTQYF. CDR3 in DNA: TGTGCCAGCAGCTCCCCGGCGGGAGGGACAGATACGCAGTATTTT.

The V and J genes are TRBV6-1 and TRBJ2-5, with D maybe TRBD2 (5 bases). The J call is uncertain, as TRBJ2-7 better fits the DNA end. Germline loops: CDR1 MNHNS, CDR2 SASEGT. This CDR3 has 11 residues. This CDR3 reads CATGLAGEQYF. The CDR3 DNA reads TGTGCCACCGGACTTGCAGGCGAGCAGTACTTC.

V and J are TRBV19 and TRBJ2-7; TRBD2 matches 9 bases. CDR1 is LNHDA and CDR2 is SQIVND in the germline V gene (reference sequence). Trimming took 5 bases from V and 3 from J; bases not matched to a gene: 2. This CDR3 spans 13 amino acids. CDR3 protein: CASSLAGFYEQYF. CDR3 coding DNA: TGTGCCAGTAGTCTAGCGGGATTCTACGAGCAGTACTTC.

Note on this clone: One end of the junction is discordant with germline, which a read error may explain. The chain employs TRBV7-9 and TRBJ2-7; 7 nucleotides line up with TRBD1. The CDR3 covers 15 residues. Per germline, CDR1 SEHNR and CDR2 FQNEAQ (reference sequence). The CDR3 nucleotides are TGTTCCAGCAGCCCCCAGACAGGGCCATCCTACGAGCAGTACTTC. It yields the protein CSSSPQTGPSYEQYF. Supplemented by reference TRBV7-9 and TRBJ2-7, the full variable domain reads DTGVSQNPRHKITKRGQNVTFRCDPISEHNRLYWYRQTLGQGPEFLTYFQNEAQLEKSRLLSDRFSAERPKGSFSTLEIQRTEQGDSAMYLCSSSPQTGPSYEQYFGPGTRLTVT.

This clone was picked up a small number of times. The chain employs TRBV19 and TRBJ2-7; TRBD2 agrees at 10 bases. Germline CDR1 is LNHDA and CDR2 is SQIVND (reference sequence). CDR3 length: 14 amino acids. V lost 5 bases to trimming and J lost 3 bases; unmatched junction nucleotides: 4. The CDR3 DNA is TGTGCCAGTAGTCAGCTAGCGGGAGTCTACGAGCAGTACTTC. Translating it yields CASSQLAGVYEQYF.

The CDR3 region is CASSTWDTFYGYTF. The CDR3 DNA sequence: TGTGCCAGCAGCACTTGGGACACCTTCTATGGCTACACCTTC. The V call is TRBV7-9, the J call TRBJ1-2, with a possible D match to TRBD1 (6 bases). CDR1 is SEHNR and CDR2 is FQNEAQ in the germline V gene (reference sequence). Trimming took 5 bases from V and 4 from J, leaving 14 bases between them. This CDR3 comprises 14 residues.